The text below deals with one TCR beta chain. In germline, CDR1 is MNHNS, CDR2 SASEGT. V gave up 2 bases and J gave up 2 bases, with 16 bases separating them. The CDR3 contains 16 residues. This sample was taken from a study of Ad26.COV2.S vaccination and SARS-CoV-2 variants. Assay used: immunoSEQ multiplex PCR; TCRdb lists only in-frame clones, some missing. The data contain roughly 400,000 clones, around 91% of them singletons. This sample's treatment: about 20 received Ad26.COV2.S at low or high dose, single or two shots; roughly five received placebo; per-sample allocation not given. Collection of samples fell on day 63 after the first vaccine or placebo injection.

This chain joins TRBV6-1 and TRBJ2-7; D is ambiguous. The TCR originated in a person aged 18-65 years who received the Ad26.COV2.S COVID-19 vaccine or a placebo. The starting material was peripheral blood, obtained in a trial of Ad26.COV2.S vaccine versus placebo. The CDR3 sequence: CASSERSGPNPYEQYF. For the CDR3, the DNA is TGTGCCAGCAGTGAAAGGTCCGGGCCAAATCCCTACGAGCAGTACTTC.